A selection of T cell receptor beta chains follows, all from one sample in a study of shared clonotypes between healthy human individuals. TCRdb keeps only in-frame clones here, not all; method: immunoSEQ multiplex PCR. The repertoire includes approximately 1.4 million clones, around 98% of them detected once, and around 0.47% sits in the top ten. The sample consisted of naive CD4+ T cells sorted from blood. These receptors were obtained from a man aged 25-45 years in good health. The CDR3 runs from the conserved cysteine through the conserved F or W. D genes are given only for firm matches. Clone size is stated in some rows and not others, as once, few, many or a class when expanded.

clone_size	d_call	v_call	j_call	cdr3_nt	cdr3_aa
once	TRBD2	TRBV28	TRBJ2-7	TGTGCCAGCAGTGGAGGGACTAGCGGGGACCGTCCGTACTTC	CASSGGTSGDRPYF
.	TRBD2	TRBV7-2	TRBJ2-1	TGTGCCAGCAGCCTTGGCGGCGGGAGGCCCTACAATGAGCAGTTCTTC	CASSLGGGRPYNEQFF
.	.	TRBV27	TRBJ2-3	TGTGCCAGCAGAATTATAGACTATCGGGGCACAGATACGCAGTATTTT	CASRIIDYRGTDTQYF
.	TRBD2	TRBV18	TRBJ2-1	TGTGCCAGCTCACCGCGGACTAGCGGGAACTACAATGAGCAGTTCTTC	CASSPRTSGNYNEQFF
once	.	TRBV27	TRBJ2-1	TGTGCCAGCAGTTTGAGGCTAGCCGGTGGAAATGAGCAGTTCTTC	CASSLRLAGGNEQFF
.	.	TRBV20-1	TRBJ2-1	TGCAGTGCCACTAGAGATCCGGAGCAGTTCTTC	CSATRDPEQFF
.	TRBD2	TRBV7-2	TRBJ2-2	TGTGCCAGCAGCTTAGCGGTTTCGGGACTAGCGACCACCGGGGAGCTGTTTTTT	CASSLAVSGLATTGELFF
.	TRBD2	TRBV29-1	TRBJ2-3	TGCAGCACGGGACTAGCGGGAGTCGCAGATACGCAGTATTTT	CSTGLAGVADTQYF
.	TRBD1	TRBV5-6	TRBJ1-1	TGTGCCAGCAGCTCAAAGACAGGGGGTATGAACACTGAAGCTTTCTTT	CASSSKTGGMNTEAFF
.	TRBD2	TRBV5-1	TRBJ2-3	TGCGCCAGCAGCCGAGGGACTAGCGGGAGGGCGGGCACAGATACGCAGTATTTT	CASSRGTSGRAGTDTQYF
.	.	TRBV28	TRBJ1-5	TGTGCCAGCAGTTCCCCTGGTGGCAGGGCCGATAGCAATCAGCCCCAGCATTTT	CASSSPGGRADSNQPQHF
.	TRBD2	TRBV6-1	TRBJ2-3	TGTGCCAGCAGGGGACTAGCGGAGCCATCGGATACGCAGTATTTT	CASRGLAEPSDTQYF
.	TRBD1	TRBV5-4	TRBJ2-7	TGTGCCAGCAGCCAACGAAGGACAGGGAGCTCCTACGAGCAGTACTTC	CASSQRRTGSSYEQYF
.	TRBD2	TRBV6-1	TRBJ2-7	TGTGCCAGCAGTGTCCGTGTCGGGAGGGTTTACGAGCAGTACTTC	CASSVRVGRVYEQYF
.	TRBD1	TRBV4-2	TRBJ1-1	TGTGCCAGCAGCCCGAGACAGGGTAACACTGAAGCTTTCTTT	CASSPRQGNTEAFF
.	TRBD1	TRBV5-1	TRBJ1-4	TGCGCCAGCAGCTGGTCGGGGACAGGGTTTGATGAAAAACTGTTTTTT	CASSWSGTGFDEKLFF
once	.	TRBV7-3	TRBJ2-3	TGTGCCCTGTCCCAGGGGCAGTATTTT	CALSQGQYF
.	.	TRBV15	TRBJ1-5	TGTGCCACCAGCAGAGGAGCCCGCTCTCAGCCCCAGCATTTT	CATSRGARSQPQHF
.	TRBD1	TRBV6-5	TRBJ2-5	TGTGCCAGCAGTTACGTGAAGGGCAGGGGGGAGACCCAGTACTTC	CASSYVKGRGETQYF
.	.	TRBV7-9	TRBJ1-2	TGTGCCAGCAGCTTATACCGCGGGGTTGAATTCTATGGCTACACCTTC	CASSLYRGVEFYGYTF